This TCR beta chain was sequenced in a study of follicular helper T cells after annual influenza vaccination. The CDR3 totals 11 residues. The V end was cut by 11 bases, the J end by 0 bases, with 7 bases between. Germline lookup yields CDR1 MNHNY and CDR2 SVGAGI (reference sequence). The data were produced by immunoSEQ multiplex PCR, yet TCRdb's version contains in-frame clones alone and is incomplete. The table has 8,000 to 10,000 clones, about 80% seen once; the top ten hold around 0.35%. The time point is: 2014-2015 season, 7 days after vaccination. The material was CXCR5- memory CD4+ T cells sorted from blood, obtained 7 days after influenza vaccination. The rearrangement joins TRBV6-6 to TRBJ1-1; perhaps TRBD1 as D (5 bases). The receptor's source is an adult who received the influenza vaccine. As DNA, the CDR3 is TGTGCCGTGACAGTGAACACTGAAGCTTTCTTT. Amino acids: CAVTVNTEAFF.